This T cell receptor beta chain was captured in a study of Ad26.COV2.S vaccination and SARS-CoV-2 variants. Study-level background: Each vaccinee took Ad26.COV2.S intramuscularly, once or twice 56 days apart. Study-wide results and caveats: It was reported that spike-specific CD8+ and CD4+ T cell responses were substantially broad after vaccination. People who got the vaccine or the placebo had similar non-spike TCR breadth. Measures of TCR breadth and depth may have fallen short of total T cell responses.

This sample's treatment: approximately 18 received Ad26.COV2.S at low or high dose, single or two shots; 5 received placebo; per-sample allocation not given. Day 63 after the first injection of vaccine or placebo was the sampling time. This table comes from immunoSEQ multiplex PCR, and its TCRdb copy is limited to in-frame clones, with some not included. The repertoire holds about 460,000 clones, with 89% as singletons. V gave up 5 bases and J gave up 4 bases; unmatched junction bases: 7. Germline-derived CDR1 and CDR2 are KGHSH and LQKENI. This CDR3 contains 15 residues. Concerning this clone: What it recognizes is unknown.

The V call is TRBV18, the J call TRBJ2-2; 7 bases fit TRBD2. The source was peripheral blood, collected in a trial of Ad26.COV2.S vaccine versus placebo. This receptor was identified in a person between 18 and 65 years old who received the Ad26.COV2.S COVID-19 vaccine or a placebo. The CDR3: CASSVSSGGTGELFF. Here the CDR3 DNA reads TGTGCCAGCTCAGTTTCTTCGGGGGGCACCGGGGAGCTGTTTTTT. The variable domain in full, completed from reference TRBV18 and TRBJ2-2, reads NAGVMQNPRHLVRRRGQEARLRCSPMKGHSHVYWYRQLPEEGLKFMVYLQKENIIDESGMPKERFSAEFPKEGPSILRIQQVVRGDSAAYFCASSVSSGGTGELFFGEGSRLTVL.